A single sample gave rise to the 2 T cell receptor beta chains below, sequenced in a study of T cell responses to AZD1222 COVID-19 vaccine. TCRdb's table, derived via immunoSEQ multiplex PCR, lists solely in-frame clones and lacks some. In the table there are about 61,000 clones, roughly 89% of which are singletons. Sequencing was performed on peripheral blood, taken on day 0 of AZD1222 vaccination. The receptors originated from an adult in good health.

The CDR3 sequence is CASSLGLAGVPSSYNEQFF. The CDR3 nucleotides read TGTGCCAGCAGCTTAGGGCTAGCGGGGGTCCCCAGCTCCTACAATGAGCAGTTCTTC. The gene calls are TRBV7-3 and TRBJ2-1; 10 nucleotides align to TRBD2. J lost 0 bases, V lost 2 bases, and 10 bases had no gene match. Germline assignment: CDR1 SGHTA and CDR2 FQGTGA. The CDR3 spans 19 residues.

V usage is TRBV3-1 (or the pseudogene TRBV3-2) and J usage is TRBJ1-4; TRBD1 might be the D (5 bases). The V gene's germline CDR1 is LGHDT and CDR2 YNNKEL (reference sequence). Trimming pared 3 bases from V and 8 bases from J, leaving 13 bases between. The CDR3 is 14 amino acids. The CDR3 bases are TGTGCCAGCAGCCAGGGACGGGAAGGGGAAAAACTGTTTTTT. Translated: CASSQGREGEKLFF.